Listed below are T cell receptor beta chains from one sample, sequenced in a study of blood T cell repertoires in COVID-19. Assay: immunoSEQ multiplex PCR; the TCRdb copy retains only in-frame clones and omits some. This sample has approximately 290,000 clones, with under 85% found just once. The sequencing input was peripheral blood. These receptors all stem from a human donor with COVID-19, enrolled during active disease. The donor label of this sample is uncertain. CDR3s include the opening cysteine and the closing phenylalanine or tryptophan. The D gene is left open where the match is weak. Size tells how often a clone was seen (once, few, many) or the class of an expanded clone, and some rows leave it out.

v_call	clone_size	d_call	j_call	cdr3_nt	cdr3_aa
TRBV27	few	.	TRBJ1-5	TGTGCCAGCAGTTTACCAGGAGGGGCAGCCCAGCATTTT	CASSLPGGAAQHF
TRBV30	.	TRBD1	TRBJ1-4	TGTGCCTGGAGGGGACAGGGTAATGAAAAACTGTTTTTT	CAWRGQGNEKLFF
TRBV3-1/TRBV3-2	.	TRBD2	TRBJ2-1	TGTGCCAGCAGCCAACCACTAGCGGATACCTACAATGAGCAGTTCTTC	CASSQPLADTYNEQFF
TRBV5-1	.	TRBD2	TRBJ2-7	TGCGCCAGCAGCCCGGCCCTAGCGGGCCTCGACGAGCAGTACTTC	CASSPALAGLDEQYF
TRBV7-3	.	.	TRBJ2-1	TGTGCCAGCAGCTCCCACGGAGGGGAGGAGCAGTTCTTC	CASSSHGGEEQFF
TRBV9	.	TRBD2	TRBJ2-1	TGTGCCAGCAGCGTTCAAGCGGGAGGGCCTTACAATGAGCAGTTCTTC	CASSVQAGGPYNEQFF
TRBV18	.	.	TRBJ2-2	TGTGCCAGCTCACCACGATCGGACACCGGGGAGCTGTTTTTT	CASSPRSDTGELFF
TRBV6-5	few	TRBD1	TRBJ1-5	TGTGCCAGCAGTTCTAGACAGGGATATCAGCCCCAGCATTTT	CASSSRQGYQPQHF
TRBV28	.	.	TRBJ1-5	TGTGCCAGCACCTTCCGGGAGCGAAGGGTCAATCAGCCCCAGCATTTT	CASTFRERRVNQPQHF
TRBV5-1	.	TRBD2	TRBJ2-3	TGCGCCAGCAGCTTGGAAGGACTAGCGGGAACAGATACGCAGTATTTT	CASSLEGLAGTDTQYF
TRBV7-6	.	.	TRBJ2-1	TGTGCCAGCAGCTTAGACAGGGCGAGTGATGAGCAGTTCTTC	CASSLDRASDEQFF
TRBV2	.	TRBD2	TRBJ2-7	TGTGCCAGCAGTGTTAGCGGGAGGCCCTACGAGCAGTACTTC	CASSVSGRPYEQYF
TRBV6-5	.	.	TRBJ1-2	TGTGCCAGCAGTCCTCCACAAGGTGGGGCGGATGGCTACACCTTC	CASSPPQGGADGYTF
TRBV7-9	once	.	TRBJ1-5	TGTGCCAGCAGCCGCGGGGGGGATAGCAATCAGCCCCAGCATTTT	CASSRGGDSNQPQHF
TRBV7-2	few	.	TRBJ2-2	TGTGCCAGCAGCTCGGACTGGACGGGCGGGGAGCTGTTTTTT	CASSSDWTGGELFF
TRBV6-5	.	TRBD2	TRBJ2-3	TGTGCCAGTAGTCGCGGGAGATCCACAGATACGCAGTATTTT	CASSRGRSTDTQYF
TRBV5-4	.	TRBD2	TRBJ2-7	TGTGCCAGCAGCCGGGGGGGGACCCCCTCCTACGAGCAGTACTTC	CASSRGGTPSYEQYF
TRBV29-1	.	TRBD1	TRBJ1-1	TGCAGCGTTGGAACGACAGGGTCGAACACTGAAGCTTTCTTT	CSVGTTGSNTEAFF
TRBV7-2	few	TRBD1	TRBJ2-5	TGTGCCAGCAGCTTGCATCTCCCGGGACAGGGGGCAGAGACCCAGTACTTC	CASSLHLPGQGAETQYF
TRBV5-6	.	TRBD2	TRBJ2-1	TGTGCCAGCAGCTTGGCGGGACTAGCCTACAATGAGCAGTTCTTC	CASSLAGLAYNEQFF
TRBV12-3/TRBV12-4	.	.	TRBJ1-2	TGTGCCAGCTCCCTGACACAGGGCTATGGCTACACCTTC	CASSLTQGYGYTF
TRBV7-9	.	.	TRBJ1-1	TGTGCCAGCAATCCTCCCGGGGGTTACACTGAAGCTTTCTTT	CASNPPGGYTEAFF
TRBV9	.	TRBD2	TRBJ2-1	TGTGCCAGCAGCGGTCTGGCGGGAGGGCTTCTATTTGAGCAGTTCTTC	CASSGLAGGLLFEQFF
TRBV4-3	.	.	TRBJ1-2	TGCGCCAGCAGCCAAGAGGTTTCAGAGGTCTATGGCTACACCTTC	CASSQEVSEVYGYTF
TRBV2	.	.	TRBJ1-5	TGTGCCAGCACCCGGGACACCAATCAGCCCCAGCATTTT	CASTRDTNQPQHF
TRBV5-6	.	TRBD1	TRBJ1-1	TGTGCCAGCAGAAACAACAGGGGACTCCTTTTCGAGGCTGAAGCTTTCTTT	CASRNNRGLLFEAEAFF
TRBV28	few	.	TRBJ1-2	TGTGCCATCCGGAGCAATCCTAACTATGGCTACACCTTC	CAIRSNPNYGYTF
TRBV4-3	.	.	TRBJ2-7	TGCGCCAGCAGCCAAGATGCAGGGGTTGGAGAGCAGTACTTC	CASSQDAGVGEQYF